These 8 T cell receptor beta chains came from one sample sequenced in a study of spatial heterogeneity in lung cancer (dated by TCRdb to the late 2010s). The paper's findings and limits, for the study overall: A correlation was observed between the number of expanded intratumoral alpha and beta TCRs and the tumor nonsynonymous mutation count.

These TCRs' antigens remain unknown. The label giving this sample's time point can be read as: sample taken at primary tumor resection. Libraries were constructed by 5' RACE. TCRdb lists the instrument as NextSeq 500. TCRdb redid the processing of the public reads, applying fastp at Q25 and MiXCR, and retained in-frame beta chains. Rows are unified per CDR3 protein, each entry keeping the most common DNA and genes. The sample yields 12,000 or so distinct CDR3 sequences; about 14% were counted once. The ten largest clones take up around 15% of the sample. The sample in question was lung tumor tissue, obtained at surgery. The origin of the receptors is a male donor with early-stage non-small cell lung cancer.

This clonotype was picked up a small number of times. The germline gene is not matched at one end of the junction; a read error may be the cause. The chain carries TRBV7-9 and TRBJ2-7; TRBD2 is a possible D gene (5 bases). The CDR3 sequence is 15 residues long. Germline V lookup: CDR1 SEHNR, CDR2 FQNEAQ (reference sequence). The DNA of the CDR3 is TGTGCCAGCAGCCTAGCAAATAAGGGCGGCAACGAGCAGTACTTC. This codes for CASSLANKGGNEQYF.

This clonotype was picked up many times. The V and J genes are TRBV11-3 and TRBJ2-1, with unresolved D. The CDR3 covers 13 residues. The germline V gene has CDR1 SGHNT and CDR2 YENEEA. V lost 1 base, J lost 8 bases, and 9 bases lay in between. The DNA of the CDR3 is TGTGCCAGCAGCTTAGTAAGGGCGGATGAGCAGTTCTTC. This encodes CASSLVRADEQFF.

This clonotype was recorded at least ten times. The CDR3 DNA is TGTGCCAGCAGCTTGTCCGGGACAGGGGGGGATACGCAGTATTTT. Its translation: CASSLSGTGGDTQYF. The chain employs TRBV7-6 and TRBJ2-3, with TRBD1 matching 11 bases. Unmatched junction bases numbered 5, after V lost 3 bases and J lost 6 bases. Germline CDR1 reads SGHVS; CDR2 reads FNYEAQ. This CDR3 contains 15 residues.

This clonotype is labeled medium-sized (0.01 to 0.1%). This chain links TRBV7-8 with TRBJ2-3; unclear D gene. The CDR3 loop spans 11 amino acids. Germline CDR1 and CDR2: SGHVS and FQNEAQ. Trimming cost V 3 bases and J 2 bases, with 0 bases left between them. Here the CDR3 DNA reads TGTGCCAGCAGCTTCACAGATACGCAGTATTTT. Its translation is CASSFTDTQYF.

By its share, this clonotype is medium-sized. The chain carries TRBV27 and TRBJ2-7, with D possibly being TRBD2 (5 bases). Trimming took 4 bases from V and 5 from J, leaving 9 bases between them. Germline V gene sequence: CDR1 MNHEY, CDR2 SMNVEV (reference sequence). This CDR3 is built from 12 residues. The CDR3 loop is CASSSAGDEQYF. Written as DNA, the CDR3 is TGTGCCAGCAGTTCCGCCGGGGACGAGCAGTACTTC.

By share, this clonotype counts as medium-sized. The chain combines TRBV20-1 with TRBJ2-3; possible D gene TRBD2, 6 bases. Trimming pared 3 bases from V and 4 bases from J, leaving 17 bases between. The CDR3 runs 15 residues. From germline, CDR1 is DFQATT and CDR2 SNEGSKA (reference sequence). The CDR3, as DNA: TGCAGTGCTAGGCTGGCGGAGGAGGGAGCAGATACGCAGTATTTT. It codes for CSARLAEEGADTQYF.

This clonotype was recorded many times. In DNA form, the CDR3 reads TGTGCCAGCAGTTCGCAACAGGGGGCGATCACAGATACGCAGTATTTT. Translation: CASSSQQGAITDTQYF. The rearrangement uses TRBV6-6 and TRBJ2-3; 9 nucleotides match TRBD1. V lost 4 bases, J lost 2 bases, and 7 bases stayed unmatched. CDR1 is MNHNY and CDR2 is SVGAGI in the germline V gene (reference sequence). The CDR3 has 16 amino acids.

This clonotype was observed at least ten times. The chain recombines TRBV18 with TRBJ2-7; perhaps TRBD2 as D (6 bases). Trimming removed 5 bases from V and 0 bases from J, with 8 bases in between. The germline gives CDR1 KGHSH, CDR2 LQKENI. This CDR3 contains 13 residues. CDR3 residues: CASSGGSSYEQYF. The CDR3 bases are TGTGCCAGCTCAGGGGGGAGCTCCTACGAGCAGTACTTC.